A single sample is the source of the 6 T cell receptor beta chains below, sequenced in a study of identical twins. TCRdb re-analysed the 5' RACE reads in MiXCR, keeping a single row per CDR3 protein. Among nearly 650,000 distinct CDR3 sequences, about 7.6% were seen once, and the ten largest hold about 1.6%. This same sample was also part of a study on yellow fever vaccine responses in identical twins.

What was sequenced was PBMCs. The source of these receptors is a woman aged 18-30 years in good health.

This clonotype was picked up a small number of times. This chain links TRBV14 with TRBJ1-4; TRBD1 might be the D (5 bases). Trimming pared 2 bases from V and 4 bases from J, leaving 8 bases between. The length of the CDR3 is 14 residues. Germline V gene sequence: CDR1 SGHDN, CDR2 FVKESK. The CDR3 spells CASSQRQINEKLFF. The CDR3 DNA reads as TGTGCCAGCAGCCAACGACAGATTAATGAAAAACTGTTTTTT.

In its sample, this clonotype was seen many times. The chain joins TRBV18 to TRBJ2-5; a weak D match, TRBD2 (6 bases). Germline values: CDR1 KGHSH, CDR2 LQKENI. The V end lost 3 bases, the J end lost 5 bases, and 7 bases lay between the germline ends. The CDR3 is 12 amino acids. CDR3 DNA: TGTGCCAGCTCACCTCGGGGGGAGACCCAGTACTTC. Its protein product is CASSPRGETQYF.

This clonotype occurred many times. The gene calls are TRBV12-3 or TRBV12-4 and TRBJ2-1; weak D call: TRBD1 (6 bases). V gave up 9 bases and J gave up 10 bases, with 19 bases separating them. The CDR3 length is 13 residues. Written as DNA, the CDR3 is TGTGCCAGTACACTACAGGGTATGAAGGAGCAGTTCTTC. Translating it yields CASTLQGMKEQFF.

The CDR3 protein is CSVEGVRSYNEQFF. DNA for the CDR3: TGCAGCGTTGAGGGGGTCCGCTCCTACAATGAGCAGTTCTTC. The V gene is TRBV29-1, the J gene TRBJ2-1; D tentatively fits TRBD1 or TRBD2 (5 bases each). V was trimmed by 3 bases and J by 0 bases, leaving 9 bases between them. The CDR3 has 14 residues. Germline assignment: CDR1 SQVTM and CDR2 ANQGSEA.

This clonotype was detected a few times. The genes are TRBV20-1 and TRBJ2-3; TRBD2 is a possible D gene (5 bases). CDR3 length: 16 amino acids. The germline V gene has CDR1 DFQATT and CDR2 SNEGSKA (reference sequence). V dropped 0 bases and J dropped 0 bases, with 13 bases sitting between them. The chain's CDR3 is CSARDLERRSTDTQYF. In DNA, the CDR3 is TGCAGTGCTAGAGACCTGGAGCGGCGTAGCACAGATACGCAGTATTTT.

This clonotype turned up a few times. A much larger clone sits a single nucleotide away, making a read error possible. This chain connects TRBV5-8 to TRBJ2-7; 11 bases align to TRBD1. V shed 8 bases, J shed 3 bases, and the junction held 7 bases outside the gene matches. Germline values: CDR1 SGHTS, CDR2 YDEGEE. The CDR3 is 14 amino acids. The CDR3 region has the DNA TGTGCCAGGAGCCCCGGGACAGGGGGCTACGAGCAGTACTTC. Protein product: CARSPGTGGYEQYF.